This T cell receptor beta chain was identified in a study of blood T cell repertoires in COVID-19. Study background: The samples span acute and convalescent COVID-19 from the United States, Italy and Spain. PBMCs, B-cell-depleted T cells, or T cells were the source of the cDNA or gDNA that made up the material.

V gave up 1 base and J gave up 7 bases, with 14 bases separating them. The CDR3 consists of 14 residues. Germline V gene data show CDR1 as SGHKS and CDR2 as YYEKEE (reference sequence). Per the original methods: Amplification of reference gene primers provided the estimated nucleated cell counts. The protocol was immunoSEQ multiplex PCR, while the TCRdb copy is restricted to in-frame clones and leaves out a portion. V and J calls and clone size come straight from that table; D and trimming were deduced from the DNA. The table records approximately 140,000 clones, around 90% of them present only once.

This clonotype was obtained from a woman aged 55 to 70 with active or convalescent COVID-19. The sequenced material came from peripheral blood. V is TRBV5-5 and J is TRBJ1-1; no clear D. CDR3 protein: CASSLSYGSLEAFF. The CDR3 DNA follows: TGTGCCAGCAGCTTGTCTTACGGGTCCCTTGAAGCTTTCTTT.